This T cell receptor (beta chain) was profiled in a study of T cell responses to AZD1222 COVID-19 vaccine. General study results and limits: Females made up more of the donors, who were largely white British, and clonal diversity may have come out too low. The reported proportion of spike-specific TCRs targeting unmutated variant regions was nearly half. Regions 160-218 and 743-854 dominated among vaccine-associated CD4 TCRs spanning spike.

CDR1 is MNHEY and CDR2 is SVGAGI in the germline V gene. Trimming took 6 bases from V and 7 from J; bases not matched to a gene: 6. The CDR3 has 12 amino acids. Some clones are missing from TCRdb's copy, which holds only in-frame ones; the method was immunoSEQ multiplex PCR. The top ten hold over 7.5% of the sample, which has roughly 120,000 clones, roughly 90% seen once. Remarks on this clone: Its antigen remains unidentified.

This specimen consisted of peripheral blood, obtained 28 days after the second AZD1222 dose. The TCR comes from an adult who received the AZD1222 COVID-19 vaccine. This chain links TRBV6-5 with TRBJ2-7, with TRBD1 matching over 7 bases. The CDR3 sequence is CASRRQGGEQYF. The CDR3 coding sequence is TGTGCCAGCAGACGACAGGGTGGGGAGCAGTACTTC.